This is a list of T cell receptor beta chains from one sample in a study of blood T cells in healthy people across ages. Via MiXCR, TCRdb re-called the 5' RACE reads, giving one row per CDR3 protein. Among around 700,000 distinct CDR3 sequences listed, 20% to 25% were seen once. These same records also appear under a second study, on T cells of mothers and their children.

Input material: blood. The receptors originated from a boy between 10 and 17 years old in good health. Each CDR3 is given with its conserved first and last residue. A D gene is named only where the DNA matches it firmly. Rows give clone size only sometimes, using once, few, many, or a class for an expanded clone.

j_call d_call clone_size v_call cdr3_length cdr3_nt cdr3_aa
TRBJ2-1 TRBD2 - TRBV20-1 14 TGCAGTGCTGCCAGCGGGGTCACCTACAATGAGCAGTTCTTC CSAASGVTYNEQFF
TRBJ2-2 - few TRBV5-1 16 TGCGCCAGCAGCTTTACGGGACCATCGAACACCGGGGAGCTGTTTTTT CASSFTGPSNTGELFF
TRBJ2-1 - - TRBV6-5 11 TGTGCCAGCAGTTGGGGGGCTCGGCAGTTCTTC CASSWGARQFF
TRBJ1-3 TRBD1 - TRBV7-9 15 TGTGCCAGCAGCTTGGAAACAGGGGCAGGAAACACCATATATTTT CASSLETGAGNTIYF
TRBJ1-4 - few TRBV28 8 TGTGCCAGCAGCTCTACCCCCTTT CASSSTPF
TRBJ2-5 - - TRBV29-1 13 TGCAGCGTTGAAGGCCGACGGCAAGAGACCCAGTACTTC CSVEGRRQETQYF
TRBJ2-2 TRBD1 few TRBV7-3 17 TGTGCCAGCAGCTCCCCAGCCGGGACAGGGGATGGCGGGGAGCTGTTTTTT CASSSPAGTGDGGELFF
TRBJ2-7 - - TRBV28 13 TGTGCCAGCATGGAGCAGTGCTCATACGAGCAGTACTTC CASMEQCSYEQYF
TRBJ2-7 - few TRBV12-3/TRBV12-4 11 TGTGCCAGCAGTACTACGGGGGAGCAGTACTTC CASSTTGEQYF
TRBJ1-1 - few TRBV11-2 12 TGTGCCAGCAGCTACAGGACTGACGAAGCTTTCTTT CASSYRTDEAFF
TRBJ2-7 - few TRBV7-3 13 TGTGCCAGCAGCCGGAACGCGGACTACGAGCAGTACTTC CASSRNADYEQYF
TRBJ2-7 - - TRBV15 14 TGTGCCACCAGCAGGGGCGGCACTTCTCCTGGGCAGTACTTC CATSRGGTSPGQYF
TRBJ2-3 TRBD1 - TRBV6-4 13 TGTGCCAGCAGTGCTCAGGGGGCAGATACGCAGTATTTT CASSAQGADTQYF
TRBJ2-1 - few TRBV12-5 14 TGTGCTAGTGGTCCACGGAGCTCCTACAATGAGCAGTTCTTC CASGPRSSYNEQFF
TRBJ2-7 - few TRBV11-2 15 TGTGCCAGCAGCTTAGATTATGGGACGACCTACGAGCAGTACTTC CASSLDYGTTYEQYF
TRBJ2-7 - - TRBV6-2/TRBV6-3 15 TGTGCCAGCACTTACTCAAAAGGGACTGTCTACGAGCAGTACTTC CASTYSKGTVYEQYF
TRBJ2-5 - few TRBV15 16 TGTGCCACCAGCGGCCGCCAAGGCGGGGCTAAAGAGACCCAGTACTTC CATSGRQGGAKETQYF
TRBJ2-7 - few TRBV9 13 TGTGCCAGCAGCGTAGCCTTTGGGTACGAGCAGTACTTC CASSVAFGYEQYF
TRBJ1-4 TRBD1 - TRBV7-9 15 TGCGCCAGCAGCGTAACACAGGGGGCAAATGAAAAACTGTTTTTT CASSVTQGANEKLFF
TRBJ1-2 TRBD1 - TRBV18 15 TGTGCCAGCTCACCCCGCACAGGGGGCGCGGAAGGCTACACCTTC CASSPRTGGAEGYTF
TRBJ2-7 - - TRBV4-1 17 TGCGCCAGCAGCCAAGAAACCCAGGGGCCCTTTATGGTCGAGCAGTACTTC CASSQETQGPFMVEQYF
TRBJ2-7 - few TRBV9 13 TGTGCCAGCAGCTCTCCTTACAGTTACGAGCAGTACTTC CASSSPYSYEQYF
TRBJ1-5 - - TRBV12-3/TRBV12-4 14 TGTGCCAGCAGTCCCGGGGGGCGTAATCAGCCCCAGCATTTT CASSPGGRNQPQHF
TRBJ1-2 - few TRBV25-1 12 TGTGCCAGCCACGGGGGGGCGAGTGGCTACACCTTC CASHGGASGYTF
TRBJ2-2 - - TRBV2 10 TGTGCCAGTGGCCACGGGGAGCTGTTTTTT CASGHGELFF
TRBJ2-3 TRBD2 few TRBV20-1 13 TGCAGTGCTCCACTAGCGTACACAGATACGCAGTATTTT CSAPLAYTDTQYF
TRBJ2-5 - - TRBV28 15 TGTGCCAGCAGTTACGGGACCCGACGTCAAGAGACCCAGTACTTC CASSYGTRRQETQYF
TRBJ2-3 - - TRBV20-1 14 TGCAGTGCCCCAGACTCTAGCACAACAGATACGCAGTATTTT CSAPDSSTTDTQYF
TRBJ2-3 TRBD2 - TRBV6-2/TRBV6-3 16 TGTGCCATCTCTCCGCCGGTAATAGCGGGAGCAGATACGCAGTATTTT CAISPPVIAGADTQYF
TRBJ2-1 - - TRBV4-2 13 TGTGCCAGCAGCCAAGATCGATGCAATGAGCAGTTCTTC CASSQDRCNEQFF
TRBJ1-4 TRBD1 many TRBV5-1 14 TGCGCCAGCAGCTTGACAGGGGGAGGAGAAAAACTGTTTTTT CASSLTGGGEKLFF
TRBJ2-7 - - TRBV6-2/TRBV6-3 12 TGTGCCAGCAGTTTCGTCGCCTACGAGCAGTACTTC CASSFVAYEQYF
TRBJ1-1 - - TRBV7-2 15 TGTGCCAGCAGCTTAGGGGATTTAGCGAACACTGAAGCTTTCTTT CASSLGDLANTEAFF
TRBJ2-7 - - TRBV5-1 17 TGCGCCAGCAGCTTGATCCCACCGGACGACGGCTCATACGAGCAGTACTTC CASSLIPPDDGSYEQYF
TRBJ2-5 - - TRBV20-1 12 TGCAGTGCTATCCTCCTCCAAGAGACCCAGTACTTC CSAILLQETQYF
TRBJ2-7 - - TRBV5-5 14 TGTGCCAGCAGCAGCACGCGGAGCTTATACGAGCAGTACTTC CASSSTRSLYEQYF
TRBJ2-7 TRBD2 - TRBV14 15 TGTGCCAGCAGCCAAGAGACTAGCGGGAAGGGAGAGCAGTACTTC CASSQETSGKGEQYF
TRBJ2-5 TRBD1 - TRBV5-6 15 TGTGCCAGCAGCTCCGGTCAGGGGGCGGAGGAGACCCAGTACTTC CASSSGQGAEETQYF
TRBJ1-4 - - TRBV7-9 18 TGTGCCAGCAGCTTACCGATCGGACGTCGCCTGGGGGATGAAAAACTGTTTTTT CASSLPIGRRLGDEKLFF
TRBJ1-2 - few TRBV29-1 12 TGCAGCGTTGAAAAGGGGCTCCGTGGCTACACCTTC CSVEKGLRGYTF
TRBJ2-7 TRBD2 many TRBV20-1 15 TGCAGTGCTAGAGGACTAGCGGGAGATTTTTACGAGCAGTACTTC CSARGLAGDFYEQYF
TRBJ2-1 - - TRBV7-6 13 TGTGCCAGCAGCTTAGCCACGTTCGATGAGCAGTTCTTC CASSLATFDEQFF
TRBJ2-3 TRBD1 - TRBV5-6 16 TGTGCCAGCAGCTTGCGAGGACAGGGTCGATCAGATACGCAGTATTTT CASSLRGQGRSDTQYF
TRBJ2-5 - - TRBV7-2 14 TGTGCCAGCATCCGGGATCCTAGTCAAGAGACCCAGTACTTC CASIRDPSQETQYF
TRBJ2-1 - few TRBV20-1 15 TGCAGTGCTAGAAGTCTTCCCCTCTCCTACAATGAGCAGTTCTTC CSARSLPLSYNEQFF
TRBJ1-1 - - TRBV29-1 11 TGCAGCGTTGAAGTAGGGTCTGAAGCTTCCTTT CSVEVGSEASF
TRBJ1-1 - few TRBV20-1 12 TGCAGTGCTAATCCTAGGAACACTGAAGCTTTCTTT CSANPRNTEAFF
TRBJ2-5 - few TRBV20-1 16 TGCAGTGCTAGGCCACAGGGTCCTTTCAAACGAGAGACCCAGTACTTC CSARPQGPFKRETQYF
TRBJ2-5 - few TRBV18 13 TGTGCCAGCTCAATCCTGCAGGGAGAGACCCAGTACTTC CASSILQGETQYF
TRBJ2-1 - - TRBV11-2 16 TGTGCCAGCAGCTTAAGCCCCCGAGGCTCCTACAATGAGCAGTTCTTC CASSLSPRGSYNEQFF
TRBJ2-7 - - TRBV29-1 11 TGCAGCGTTCCCAGGGCGTACGAGCAGTACTTC CSVPRAYEQYF
TRBJ2-7 - few TRBV10-3 13 TGTGCCATCGGGGACGGCCTCTCCTACGAGCAGTACTTC CAIGDGLSYEQYF
TRBJ2-7 TRBD1 - TRBV5-8 14 TGTGCCAGCAGGTGGACAGGGCTCCCCTACGAGCAGTACTTC CASRWTGLPYEQYF